The rows below give T cell receptor beta chains drawn from one sample of a study of blood T cell repertoires in COVID-19. Sequencing was performed with immunoSEQ multiplex PCR; in TCRdb, only in-frame clones are kept and a portion is missing. The profile shows around 100,000 clones, around four fifths of them singletons. Material: peripheral blood. These receptors were collected from a woman aged 70-85 years with acute or convalescent COVID-19. Both conserved end residues are part of each CDR3. D genes are given only for firm matches. The size field is filled for only some rows; it gives once, few, many or a size class.

clone size	V gene	D gene	J gene	CDR3 DNA	CDR3 protein
.	TRBV28	.	TRBJ1-2	TGTGCCAGCACAACAGGGCTTCTCTATGGCTACACCTTC	CASTTGLLYGYTF
.	TRBV10-1	TRBD1	TRBJ2-1	TGCGCCAGCAGCGCAATCTCCTCGCGGGACAGGGGGAACGACAATGAGCAGTTCTTC	CASSAISSRDRGNDNEQFF
.	TRBV11-3	TRBD2	TRBJ2-3	TGTGCCAGCAGCTCGACATATTCGACTAGCGGGAGCACAGATACGCAGTATTTT	CASSSTYSTSGSTDTQYF
.	TRBV9	.	TRBJ2-2	TGTGCCAGCAGCGCAAGCGGAGACGGCACCGGGGAGCTGTTTTTT	CASSASGDGTGELFF
.	TRBV30	.	TRBJ1-1	TGTGCCTGGAGTGCCCAGACGGGGATCACTGAAGCTTTCTTT	CAWSAQTGITEAFF
few	TRBV3-1/TRBV3-2	.	TRBJ2-3	TGTGCCAGCAGCGCCAGGGTGAATACGCAGTATTTT	CASSARVNTQYF
.	TRBV7-2	.	TRBJ2-1	TGTGCCAGCAGCTTGCTAGCGTCGAGCTCCTACAATGAGCAGTTCTTC	CASSLLASSSYNEQFF
.	TRBV6-1	.	TRBJ1-4	TGTGCCAGCAGTGGGAACCTAAAAAATCAGAGGGAATGGGTTGAAAAACTGTTTTTT	CASSGNLKNQREWVEKLFF
.	TRBV3-1/TRBV3-2	TRBD1	TRBJ2-2	TGTGCCAGCAGCGTGGGACAGGGGGTGACCGGGGAGCTGTTTTTT	CASSVGQGVTGELFF
.	TRBV30	.	TRBJ1-2	TGTGCCTGGGGCTATGCCACGGGATATGGCTACACCTTC	CAWGYATGYGYTF
.	TRBV6-5	TRBD1	TRBJ1-3	TGTGCCAGCAGTCCCGGGACAGCATCAAGAAACACCATATATTTT	CASSPGTASRNTIYF
.	TRBV4-3	TRBD2	TRBJ2-3	TGCGCCAGCAGCCATGGCGAGCGGGGTGGAGCGGATACGCAGTATTTT	CASSHGERGGADTQYF
.	TRBV9	.	TRBJ1-3	TGTGCCAGCAGCGTAGAAGGGGCTGGAAACACCATATATTTT	CASSVEGAGNTIYF
.	TRBV9	TRBD1	TRBJ2-1	TGTGCCAGCACAATCAACCGGGACAGGGGATCGGATGAGCAGTTCTTC	CASTINRDRGSDEQFF
few	TRBV10-1	.	TRBJ2-2	TGCGCCAGCAGTGAGTCGTGGAGGGCGGACACCGGGGAGCTGTTTTTT	CASSESWRADTGELFF